These T cell receptor beta chains were read from a single sample in a study of OX40 agonist ivuxolimab in advanced cancers. TCRdb's copy holds only in-frame clones and misses some; the assay was immunoSEQ multiplex PCR. Here the sample spans about 31,000 clones, approximately 90% being singletons. The source was CD4+ or CD8+ T cells sorted from blood, collected in a trial of the OX40 agonist ivuxolimab. These TCRs come from an adult with an advanced solid tumor such as melanoma, head and neck, liver or kidney cancer. The CDR3 runs from the conserved cysteine through the conserved F or W. A D gene is named only where the DNA matches it firmly. Only part of the rows carry a size: once, few, many, or a class if the clone is expanded.

NA	TRBJ2-1	NA	TRBV5-6	TGTGCCAGCAGCCTCCCGGACAGCTACAATGAGCAGTTCTTC	CASSLPDSYNEQFF
NA	TRBJ2-2	NA	TRBV11-3	TGTGCCAGCAGCTTGGAAGGCTGGGGCACCGGGGAGCTGTTTTTT	CASSLEGWGTGELFF
NA	TRBJ2-1	NA	TRBV9	TGTGCCAGCAGCGACTTGGGAGCGGGGCAGTTCTTC	CASSDLGAGQFF
NA	TRBJ2-7	NA	TRBV28	TGTGCCAGCACCCCCGTGGGCAGGAAAGTTTACGAGCAGTACTTC	CASTPVGRKVYEQYF
NA	TRBJ2-2	TRBD1	TRBV11-2	TGTGCCAGCAGCTTAGGAGGGACAGGGGACACCGGGGAGCTGTTTTTT	CASSLGGTGDTGELFF
NA	TRBJ1-2	NA	TRBV5-6	TGTGCCAGCAGCTTGGGTTTCTCGGTTGACTACACCTTC	CASSLGFSVDYTF
NA	TRBJ2-7	TRBD1	TRBV19	TGTGCCAGTAGTCCCCGGGACAGGGATGACGAGCAGTACTTC	CASSPRDRDDEQYF
once	TRBJ1-2	NA	TRBV19	TGTGCCCTCTCACGGGGTCCCTTCTATGGCTACACCTTC	CALSRGPFYGYTF
NA	TRBJ2-1	TRBD1	TRBV29-1	TGCAGCGCTCGGACAGGGGGTAGGAATGAGCAGTTCTTC	CSARTGGRNEQFF
NA	TRBJ1-1	NA	TRBV7-9	TGTGCCAGCAGCCAACTGGGCACTGAAGCTTTCTTT	CASSQLGTEAFF
NA	TRBJ1-1	NA	TRBV19	TGTGCCAGTAGTGCGGGTGCTGAAGCTTTCTTT	CASSAGAEAFF
once	TRBJ2-7	NA	TRBV7-9	TGTGCCAGCAGCCTATCTCCGGGAGACGGACCCAGCTCCTACGAGCAGTACTTC	CASSLSPGDGPSSYEQYF
NA	TRBJ1-4	NA	TRBV4-1	TGCGCCAGCAGCCCTAGCGGAGTTAATGAAAAACTGTTTTTT	CASSPSGVNEKLFF
once	TRBJ1-1	NA	TRBV7-6	TGTGCCAGCAGCCGTTGGCTAGGGGGGAACACTGAAGCTTTCTTT	CASSRWLGGNTEAFF
NA	TRBJ2-7	NA	TRBV7-9	TGTGCCAGCAGCACGACAGGTGGAAGCTCCTACGAGCAGTACTTC	CASSTTGGSSYEQYF
NA	TRBJ1-2	NA	TRBV11-2	TGTGCCAGCAGCCTGGGAGGGGGAGGCTATGGCTACACCTTC	CASSLGGGGYGYTF
once	TRBJ2-2	TRBD1	TRBV7-8	TGTGCCAGCAGCTCACCGGGACAGGGGAACACCGGGGAGCTGTTTTTT	CASSSPGQGNTGELFF
NA	TRBJ1-5	NA	TRBV6-1	TGTGCCAGCAGGGACAGAGATTATAGCAATCAGCCCCAGCATTTT	CASRDRDYSNQPQHF
NA	TRBJ2-3	TRBD2	TRBV7-9	TGTGCCAGCAGCCCAGGCGCTAGCGGGGGCCCCACAGATACGCAGTATTTT	CASSPGASGGPTDTQYF
NA	TRBJ2-7	TRBD1	TRBV19	TGTGCCAGTAGTAAGCGGGACAGGGTATACGAGCAGTACTTC	CASSKRDRVYEQYF
NA	TRBJ2-5	TRBD2	TRBV19	TGTGCCAGCGGACTAGCGGGAGTTGAGACCCAGTACTTC	CASGLAGVETQYF
NA	TRBJ2-5	NA	TRBV7-3	TGTGCCAGCAGCCCGCTGGCGCTTCCCCAAGAGACCCAGTACTTC	CASSPLALPQETQYF
NA	TRBJ1-1	NA	TRBV2	TGTGCCAGCAGTGTAGGGGAAGCTTTCTTT	CASSVGEAFF
once	TRBJ2-3	NA	TRBV9	TGTGCCAGCAGCGATGTGAACAGGGATACAGATACGCAGTATTTT	CASSDVNRDTDTQYF
once	TRBJ2-7	TRBD2	TRBV4-3	TGCGCCAGCAGCCAAGATAGCGGGTCCTACGAGCAGTACTTC	CASSQDSGSYEQYF
NA	TRBJ1-5	NA	TRBV4-2	TGTGCCAGCAGCCAAGATCTTGAGGGATATCAGCCCCAGCATTTT	CASSQDLEGYQPQHF
NA	TRBJ2-2	TRBD2	TRBV11-2	TGTGCCAGCAGCTCCCCCGGGGGGTTAGGCGGGGAGCTGTTTTTT	CASSSPGGLGGELFF
NA	TRBJ1-1	NA	TRBV6-6	TGTGCCAGCAGCCCGTTCCGGAACACTGAAGCCTTCTTT	CASSPFRNTEAFF
NA	TRBJ2-3	NA	TRBV19	TGTGCCAGTTCGATGACTCCTATGAGGACAGATACGCAGTATTTT	CASSMTPMRTDTQYF
NA	TRBJ2-3	TRBD1	TRBV9	TGTGCCAGCAGCTTGGGACAGGGGGCGCCGGGGGCAGATACGCAGTATTTT	CASSLGQGAPGADTQYF
NA	TRBJ1-4	NA	TRBV5-1	TGCGCCAGCAGCTCAGTGGTAGGACAGTCTAATGAAAAACTGTTTTTT	CASSSVVGQSNEKLFF
NA	TRBJ2-3	NA	TRBV5-1	TGCGCCAGCAGCAGCGACAGCGACCGAGGAGATACGCAGTATTTT	CASSSDSDRGDTQYF
NA	TRBJ1-1	TRBD1	TRBV19	TGTGCCAGTAGTCCGTCAGGGGGGGGCGGCACTGAAGCTTTCTTT	CASSPSGGGGTEAFF
once	TRBJ1-6	NA	TRBV6-1	TGTGCCAGCAGATACACAGGGACGGGAAATTCACCCCTCCACTTT	CASRYTGTGNSPLHF
NA	TRBJ2-7	TRBD2	TRBV27	TGTGCCAGCAGTTTACCGGGACTAGGCTACGAGCAGTACTTC	CASSLPGLGYEQYF
NA	TRBJ2-3	TRBD2	TRBV7-6	TGTGCCAGCAGCTCGGGACTAGCGGGCACAGATACGCAGTATTTT	CASSSGLAGTDTQYF
NA	TRBJ2-5	TRBD2	TRBV7-9	TGTGCCAGCAGCCCTAGACTAGCGGAGACCCAGTACTTC	CASSPRLAETQYF
NA	TRBJ2-7	NA	TRBV2	TGTGCCAGCAGTGAGGGGCGAGCCACCTACGAGCAGTACTTC	CASSEGRATYEQYF
NA	TRBJ1-1	NA	TRBV6-4	TGTGCCAGCAGTGACTGGGGGACTGAAGCTTTCTTT	CASSDWGTEAFF
NA	TRBJ1-5	NA	TRBV21-1	TGTGCCAGCAGCACCAACAGGGGGAGGAATCAGCCCCAGCATTTT	CASSTNRGRNQPQHF
NA	TRBJ1-1	NA	TRBV19	TGTGCCAGTAGCCCCCTTTTGGGGGGCAGAGCTTTCTTT	CASSPLLGGRAFF
NA	TRBJ2-6	NA	TRBV27	TGTGCCAGCAGTTTATTGGGTGCTGGGGCCAACGTCCTGACTTTC	CASSLLGAGANVLTF
NA	TRBJ2-7	TRBD2	TRBV7-8	TGTGCCAGCAGCTCGCAGCGCTTTGGGGGGAGGGCCGGGTACGAGCAGTACTTC	CASSSQRFGGRAGYEQYF
NA	TRBJ2-1	TRBD2	TRBV7-9	TGTGCCAGCAGCAATGGGACTAGCGGGGGGTTAGGGCGGTTCTTC	CASSNGTSGGLGRFF
NA	TRBJ2-1	NA	TRBV27	TGTGCCAGCAGTTCAAGGGACCTCGGGTACAATGAGCAGTTCTTC	CASSSRDLGYNEQFF
NA	TRBJ2-7	NA	TRBV7-9	TGTGCCAGCAGCCCCGGGACATCCGAGCAGTACTTC	CASSPGTSEQYF
once	TRBJ2-6	NA	TRBV6-1	TGTGCCAGCAGTGAGGACAGCTCTGGGGCCAACGTCCTGACTTTC	CASSEDSSGANVLTF
NA	TRBJ2-7	TRBD1	TRBV27	TGTGCCAGCAGCTTCATCCCCGGGACAGGGAACTTCTACGAGCAGTACTTC	CASSFIPGTGNFYEQYF
NA	TRBJ1-1	NA	TRBV2	TGTGCCCCGGCCGGGGCTTTCTTT	CAPAGAFF
NA	TRBJ2-7	NA	TRBV5-6	TGTGCCAGCAGCTCCTATAGCGGAGGTTGGGAGCAGTACTTC	CASSSYSGGWEQYF
NA	TRBJ2-7	NA	TRBV21-1	TGTGCCAGCAGCAAGAGCGGACAGGGAGAGGGATCCTACGAGCAGTACTTC	CASSKSGQGEGSYEQYF
NA	TRBJ1-4	TRBD1	TRBV9	TGTGCCAGCAGCGGACAGGGGCTGGTTAATGAAAAACTGTTTTTT	CASSGQGLVNEKLFF
NA	TRBJ2-2	NA	TRBV9	TGTGCCAGCAGCGTACTAGGGTTTACCGGGGAGCTGTTTTTT	CASSVLGFTGELFF